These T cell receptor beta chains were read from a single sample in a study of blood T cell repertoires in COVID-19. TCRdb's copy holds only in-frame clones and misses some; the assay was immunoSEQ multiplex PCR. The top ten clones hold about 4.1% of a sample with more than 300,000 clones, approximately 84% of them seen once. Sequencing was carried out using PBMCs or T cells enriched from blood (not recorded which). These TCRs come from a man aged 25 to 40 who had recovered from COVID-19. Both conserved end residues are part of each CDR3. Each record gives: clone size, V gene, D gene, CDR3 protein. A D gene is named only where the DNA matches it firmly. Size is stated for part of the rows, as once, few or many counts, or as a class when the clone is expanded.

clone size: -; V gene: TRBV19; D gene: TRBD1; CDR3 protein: CASSVGTGANYGYTF
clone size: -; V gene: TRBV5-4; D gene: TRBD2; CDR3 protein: CASSLASGLAFGELFF
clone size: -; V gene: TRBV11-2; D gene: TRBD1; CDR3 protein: CASSFDRVTVF
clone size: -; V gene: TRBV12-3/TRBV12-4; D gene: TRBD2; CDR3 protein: CASGTSGYEQYF
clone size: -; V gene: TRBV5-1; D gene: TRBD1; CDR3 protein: CASSAPTGTVSYNEQFF
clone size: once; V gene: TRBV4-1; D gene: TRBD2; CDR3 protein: CASSQTGLAGLQETQYF
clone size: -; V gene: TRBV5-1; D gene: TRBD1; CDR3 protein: CASSKNRDRVLEQYF
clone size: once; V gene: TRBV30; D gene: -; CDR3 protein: CAWSGGRYEQYF
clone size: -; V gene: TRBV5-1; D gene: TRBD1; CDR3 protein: CASRAGTGALSTEAFF
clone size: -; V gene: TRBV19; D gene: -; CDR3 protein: CASKEGLFRTDEAFF
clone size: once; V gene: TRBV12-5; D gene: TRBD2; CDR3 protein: CASGSGASGRRSDTQYF
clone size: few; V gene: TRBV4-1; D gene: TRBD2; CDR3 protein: CASSSYSGLAVGEQFF
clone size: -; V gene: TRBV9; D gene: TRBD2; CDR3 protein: CASSVEGVGREGLDEQFF
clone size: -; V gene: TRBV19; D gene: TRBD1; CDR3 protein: CAGRDRGDTGELFF
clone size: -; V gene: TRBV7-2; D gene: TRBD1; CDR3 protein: CASSQQGTVYGYTF
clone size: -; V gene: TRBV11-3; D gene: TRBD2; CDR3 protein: CASGRTGGGTYEQYF
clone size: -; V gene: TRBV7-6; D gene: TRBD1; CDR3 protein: CASRGMDRGAGELFF
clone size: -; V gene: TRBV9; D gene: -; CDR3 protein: CASSASSGYSYNSPLHF
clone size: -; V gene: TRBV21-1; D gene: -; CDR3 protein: CASSKQGPNTEAFF
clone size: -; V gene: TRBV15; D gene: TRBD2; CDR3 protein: CAIGRGPSYEQYF
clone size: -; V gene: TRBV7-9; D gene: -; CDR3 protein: CASSSNNNSYNEQFF
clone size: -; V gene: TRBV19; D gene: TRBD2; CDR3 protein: CATRSLGLAGGRADTQYF
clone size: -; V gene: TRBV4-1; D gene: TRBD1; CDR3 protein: CASSQVPGTGLNEQYF
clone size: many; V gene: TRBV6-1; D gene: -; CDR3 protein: CASSEATGSHEQYF
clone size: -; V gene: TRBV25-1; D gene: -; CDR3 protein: CASSVNPGNTIYF
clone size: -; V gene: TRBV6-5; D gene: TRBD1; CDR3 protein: CASSQRQGYEQYF
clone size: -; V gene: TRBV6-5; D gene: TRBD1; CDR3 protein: CASSLGQGTEAFF
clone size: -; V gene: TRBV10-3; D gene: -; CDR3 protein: CAISESGGDNQPQHF
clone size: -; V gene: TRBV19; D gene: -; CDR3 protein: CASSRNSRWAYEQYF
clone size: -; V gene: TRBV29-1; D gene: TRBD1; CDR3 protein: CSVEDFPQGGSYNEQFF
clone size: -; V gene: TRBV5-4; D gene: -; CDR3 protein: CASSTASANTGELFF
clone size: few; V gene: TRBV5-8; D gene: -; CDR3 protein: CASSLDRNYEQYF
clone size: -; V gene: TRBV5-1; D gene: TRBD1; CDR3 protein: CASSPDRGGNQPQHF
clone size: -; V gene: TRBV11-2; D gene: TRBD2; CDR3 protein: CASSLWGGVSYEQYF
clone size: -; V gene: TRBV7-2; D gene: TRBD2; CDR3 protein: CASSLASGGAPPQYF
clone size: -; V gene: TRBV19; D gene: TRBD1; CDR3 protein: CASKLQGAAETQYF
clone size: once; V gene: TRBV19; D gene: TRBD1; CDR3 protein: CASSKYRDRTSNQPQHF
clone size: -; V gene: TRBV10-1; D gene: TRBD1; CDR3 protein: CASSGGQGNYGYTF
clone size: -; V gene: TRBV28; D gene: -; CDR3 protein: CASSSGDQPQHF
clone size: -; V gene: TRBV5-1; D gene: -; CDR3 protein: CASSFSTFNSYNEQFF
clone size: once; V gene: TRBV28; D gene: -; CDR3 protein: CASSFDTSGYGYTF
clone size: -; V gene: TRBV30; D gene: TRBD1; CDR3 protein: CAWNDRGPPRTDTQYF
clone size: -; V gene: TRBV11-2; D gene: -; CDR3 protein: CASSPQLADTQYF
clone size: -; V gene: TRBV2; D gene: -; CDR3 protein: CASSGGTSTNEKLFF
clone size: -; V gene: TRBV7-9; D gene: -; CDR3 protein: CASSPALGAGNTEAFF
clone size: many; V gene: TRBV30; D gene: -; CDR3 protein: CAWAGGNYGYTF
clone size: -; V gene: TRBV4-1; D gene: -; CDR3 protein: CASSQAGDTQYF
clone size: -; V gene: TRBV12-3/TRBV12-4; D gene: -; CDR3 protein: CASSSHRNTEAFF
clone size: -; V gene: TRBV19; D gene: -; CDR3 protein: CASSSPGSGETQYF
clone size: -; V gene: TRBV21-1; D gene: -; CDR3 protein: CASNNRGVLQDSNQPQHF
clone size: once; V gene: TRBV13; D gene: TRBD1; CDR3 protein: CATTGDPLGTEQFF
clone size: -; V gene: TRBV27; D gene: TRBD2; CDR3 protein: CASSLEATTGLAGGEQYF
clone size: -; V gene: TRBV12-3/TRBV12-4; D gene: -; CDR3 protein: CASSSLDTREQYF